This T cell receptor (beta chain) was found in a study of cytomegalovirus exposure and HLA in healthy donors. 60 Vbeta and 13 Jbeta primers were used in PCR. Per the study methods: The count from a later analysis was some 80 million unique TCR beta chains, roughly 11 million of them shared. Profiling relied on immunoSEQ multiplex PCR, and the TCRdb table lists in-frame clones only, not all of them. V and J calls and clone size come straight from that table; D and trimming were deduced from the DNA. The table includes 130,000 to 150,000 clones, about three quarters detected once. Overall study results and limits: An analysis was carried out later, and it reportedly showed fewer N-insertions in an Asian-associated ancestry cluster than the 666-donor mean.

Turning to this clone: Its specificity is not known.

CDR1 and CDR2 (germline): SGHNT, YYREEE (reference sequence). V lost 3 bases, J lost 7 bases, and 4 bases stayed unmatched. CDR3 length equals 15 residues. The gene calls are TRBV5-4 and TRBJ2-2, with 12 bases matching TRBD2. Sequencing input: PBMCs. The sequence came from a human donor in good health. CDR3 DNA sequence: TGTGCCAGCAGCTCTAGCGGGAGGGCCGTCGGGGAGCTGTTTTTT. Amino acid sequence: CASSSSGRAVGELFF.